The 22 T cell receptor beta chains given below trace back to one sample, sequenced in a study of blood T cell repertoires in COVID-19. Libraries were prepared by immunoSEQ multiplex PCR; TCRdb keeps only in-frame clonotypes and omits some of them. The sample lists about 120,000 clones; around nine tenths were seen once. Source material: peripheral blood. These receptors were obtained from a woman aged 45-65 years with acute or convalescent COVID-19.

The genes are TRBV9 and TRBJ1-2; TRBD1 aligns across 7 bases. The CDR3 is 15 residues long. Trimming cost V 4 bases and J 4 bases; bases outside gene matches: 10. Germline assignment: CDR1 SGDLS and CDR2 YYNGEE. The CDR3 bases are TGTGCCAGCAGCCCCGCCCTGGGACAGCTCTATGGCTACACCTTC. It codes for CASSPALGQLYGYTF.

This clone has a single count. The chain carries TRBV12-3 or TRBV12-4 and TRBJ2-3, with 7 nucleotides matching TRBD2. V trimming: 5 bases; J trimming: 3 bases; junction bases outside the gene matches: 2. There are 13 residues in the CDR3. The CDR3 reads CASSPGGTDTQYF. CDR3 bases: TGTGCCAGCAGTCCGGGGGGAACAGATACGCAGTATTTT.

Comment on this clone: This specimen includes other DNA sequences encoding the same CDR3. This chain connects TRBV9 to TRBJ2-1, with a tentative D call TRBD1 (5 bases). V gave up 0 bases and J gave up 0 bases, with 7 bases separating them. Germline V gene sequence: CDR1 SGDLS, CDR2 YYNGEE. CDR3 length: 15 residues. CDR3 DNA: TGTGCCAGCAGCGTAGCGACAGCCTCCTACAATGAGCAGTTCTTC. This translates into CASSVATASYNEQFF.

The V gene is TRBV29-1, the J gene TRBJ2-7, with TRBD2 as a possible D gene (7 bases). Trimming pared 3 bases from V and 5 bases from J, leaving 11 bases between. The CDR3 runs 12 residues. CDR1 is SQVTM and CDR2 is ANQGSEA in the germline V gene. The CDR3 nucleotides read TGCAGCGTTGATGCGGGGGCCCACGAGCAGTACTTC. Its translation is CSVDAGAHEQYF.

This clone was observed a single time. The CDR3 loop reads CASSVGQGYEQYF. As DNA, the CDR3 is TGTGCCAGTAGTGTGGGACAGGGCTACGAGCAGTACTTC. The J gene is TRBJ2-7, the V gene TRBV19, with TRBD1 matching 9 bases. Germline V lookup: CDR1 LNHDA, CDR2 SQIVND (reference sequence). CDR3 length: 13 residues. Trimming removed 5 bases from V and 3 bases from J; junction bases left unmatched: 2.

J is TRBJ2-3 and V is TRBV3-1 (or the pseudogene TRBV3-2); D gene uncertain. The germline V gene encodes CDR1 LGHDT and CDR2 YNNKEL (reference sequence). Trimming left V 0 bases short and J 9 bases short, with 16 bases between. This CDR3 contains 15 residues. CDR3 bases: TGTGCCAGCAGCCAAGAGCTGAGCGCGGTTTACACGCAGTATTTT. It specifies CASSQELSAVYTQYF.

This rearrangement joins TRBV5-4 to TRBJ1-2, with 7 bases that match TRBD1. CDR3 length: 14 amino acids. After removal of 0 bases from V and 8 bases from J, the junction contained 7 bases not matched to a gene. Per the germline V gene, CDR1 is SGHNT and CDR2 is YYREEE (reference sequence). CDR3 DNA: TGTGCCAGCAGCTTGGTTACAGGGGCCGTCGGCTACACCTTC. It specifies CASSLVTGAVGYTF.

This chain joins TRBV6-6 and TRBJ1-5; TRBD1 agrees at 8 bases. Germline V gene lookup returns CDR1 MNHNY and CDR2 SVGAGI (reference sequence). V trimming: 5 bases; J trimming: 3 bases; junction bases outside the gene matches: 9. CDR3 size: 16 residues. CDR3 amino acids: CASSTLDRAANQPQHF. The CDR3 DNA reads TGTGCCAGCAGTACCTTGGACAGGGCGGCCAATCAGCCCCAGCATTTT.

This sequence joins TRBV30 and TRBJ2-2; D possibly corresponds to TRBD1 (6 bases). Germline CDR1 is GTSNPN and CDR2 is SVGIG (reference sequence). The CDR3 extends over 15 amino acids. Trimming removed 3 bases from V and 6 bases from J, with 17 bases in between. The CDR3 DNA follows: TGTGCCTGGAGAGAAAAAGGGGGAACCGCCGGGGAGCTGTTTTTT. As protein: CAWREKGGTAGELFF.

V and J are TRBV5-4 and TRBJ2-3, with 9 bases lining up with TRBD1. The V and J ends lost 9 bases and 4 bases, in that order; junction bases with no gene match: 6. Germline loops: CDR1 SGHNT, CDR2 YYREEE (reference sequence). The CDR3 spans 13 residues. Here the CDR3 reads CATTQGAPDTQYF. CDR3 nucleotide sequence: TGTGCCACCACACAGGGGGCTCCAGATACGCAGTATTTT.

J is TRBJ1-1 and V is TRBV20-1; D gene unclear. The germline gives CDR1 DFQATT, CDR2 SNEGSKA (reference sequence). V gave up 3 bases and J gave up 5 bases, with 10 bases separating them. The CDR3 loop spans 12 amino acids. The CDR3 coding sequence is TGCAGTGCTAGTGACCGGGTAACTGAAGCTTTCTTT. Protein: CSASDRVTEAFF.

This sequence joins TRBV9 and TRBJ1-2, with D maybe TRBD1 (5 bases). The CDR3 length is 15 residues. Germline V CDR1 and CDR2: SGDLS, YYNGEE. Trimming removed 2 bases at V and 4 bases at J, with 15 bases between. CDR3: CASSVDGGDRYGYTF. The CDR3 DNA reads TGTGCCAGCAGCGTGGACGGGGGGGATCGCTATGGCTACACCTTC.

The chain uses TRBV5-4 and TRBJ2-5; D might be TRBD1 (6 bases). The germline gives CDR1 SGHNT, CDR2 YYREEE (reference sequence). The CDR3 is 14 amino acids. V gave up 2 bases and J gave up 5 bases, with 13 bases separating them. CDR3 nucleotides: TGTGCCAGCAGCTTACAGGGTTGGGGGGAGACCCAGTACTTC. Translating gives CASSLQGWGETQYF.

The rearrangement links TRBV2 to TRBJ1-1; 8 nucleotides align to TRBD1. J lost 4 bases, V lost 4 bases, and 8 bases had no gene match. Germline CDR1 and CDR2: SNHLY and FYNNEI. This CDR3 is built from 15 residues. The CDR3 sequence: CASSVTGGEGTEAFF. CDR3 DNA: TGTGCCAGCAGTGTTACAGGGGGGGAGGGCACTGAAGCTTTCTTT.

V is TRBV9 and J is TRBJ2-1; 11 bases agree with TRBD2. The V segment lost 2 bases and the J segment 5 bases; nucleotides outside the gene matches: 3. Germline V gives CDR1 SGDLS, CDR2 YYNGEE. The CDR3 covers 15 residues. CDR3: CASSVTSGGHNEQFF. CDR3 bases: TGTGCCAGCAGCGTTACTAGCGGGGGTCACAATGAGCAGTTCTTC.

The chain uses TRBV2 and TRBJ1-4; no clear D. From germline, CDR1 is SNHLY and CDR2 FYNNEI. The V end lost 6 bases, the J end lost 0 bases, and 8 bases lay between the germline ends. There are 14 residues in the CDR3. This chain's CDR3 is CASSLTATNEKLFF. Here the CDR3 DNA reads TGTGCCAGCAGCCTAACTGCAACTAATGAAAAACTGTTTTTT.

J is TRBJ2-2 and V is TRBV5-1, with a weak D call TRBD2 (6 bases). V was shortened by 6 bases and J by 7 bases, with 19 bases between the two germline ends. Germline CDR1 SGHRS, CDR2 YFSETQ. CDR3 length: 15 residues. CDR3 sequence (DNA): TGCGCCAGCACGGTTGACGGGAGTCGGATCGGGGAGCTGTTTTTT. Residues: CASTVDGSRIGELFF.

The chain carries TRBV30 and TRBJ1-2, with D hard to call. CDR3 length: 13 amino acids. Germline CDR1 is GTSNPN and CDR2 is SVGIG (reference sequence). The V and J ends lost 2 bases and 5 bases respectively, with 12 bases between them. CDR3 coding DNA: TGTGCCTGGAGTAAGGTCGACTATTATGGCTACACCTTC. Translated, it gives CAWSKVDYYGYTF. Based on the CDR3 plus reference TRBV30 and TRBJ1-2, the full variable domain is SQTIHQWPATLVQPVGSPLSLECTVEGTSNPNLYWYRQAAGRGLQLLFYSVGIGQISSEVPQNLSASRPQDRQFILSSKKLLLSDSGFYLCAWSKVDYYGYTFGSGTRLTVV.

The chain combines TRBV7-2 with TRBJ2-7; D uncertain. The CDR3 is 12 amino acids. Germline CDR1 is SGHTA and CDR2 is FQGNSA. Trimming stripped 1 base from V and 6 bases from J, with 7 bases between. This chain's CDR3 is CASSLVAFEQYF. The CDR3 DNA is TGTGCCAGCAGCTTAGTGGCTTTCGAGCAGTACTTC.

There are many counts of this clone. V usage is TRBV2 and J usage is TRBJ1-6, with D unresolved. The ends were cut back, 7 bases at V and 11 bases at J, with 12 bases in the middle. CDR1 is SNHLY, CDR2 FYNNEI, per germline. This CDR3 has 12 residues. The CDR3 DNA is TGTGCCAGCATGCCCCTCTTAGCACCCCTCCACTTT. Its translation: CASMPLLAPLHF.

The V gene is TRBV14, the J gene TRBJ2-1, with 7 bases lining up with TRBD2. J lost 0 bases, V lost 4 bases, and 6 bases had no gene match. This CDR3 contains 16 residues. In germline, CDR1 is SGHDN, CDR2 FVKESK. The CDR3 nucleotides read TGTGCCAGCAGCCCCATAGCGGGTTACTCCTACAATGAGCAGTTCTTC. It specifies CASSPIAGYSYNEQFF.

The V and J genes are TRBV27 and TRBJ2-7; possible D gene TRBD1, 7 bases. Trimming removed 2 bases from V and 4 bases from J, with 12 bases in between. Germline lookup yields CDR1 MNHEY and CDR2 SMNVEV (reference sequence). The CDR3 is 14 residues long. The CDR3 spells CASSLAPGGYEQYF. CDR3 DNA: TGTGCCAGCAGTTTAGCCCCAGGGGGGTACGAGCAGTACTTC.